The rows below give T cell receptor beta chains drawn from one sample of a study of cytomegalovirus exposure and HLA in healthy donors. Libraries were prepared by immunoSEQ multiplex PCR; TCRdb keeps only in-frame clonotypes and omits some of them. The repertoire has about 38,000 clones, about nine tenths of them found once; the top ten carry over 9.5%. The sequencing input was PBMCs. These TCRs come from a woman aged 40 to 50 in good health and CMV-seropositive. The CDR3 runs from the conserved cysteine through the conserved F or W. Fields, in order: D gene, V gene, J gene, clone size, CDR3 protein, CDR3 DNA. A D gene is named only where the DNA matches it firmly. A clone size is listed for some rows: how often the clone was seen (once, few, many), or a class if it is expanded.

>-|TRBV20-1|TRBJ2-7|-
CSAEEDEQYF
TGCAGTGCCGAGGAAGACGAGCAGTACTTC
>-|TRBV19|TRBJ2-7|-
CASSPEGRTNSYEQYF
TGTGCCAGTAGTCCCGAGGGGCGGACTAACTCCTACGAGCAGTACTTC
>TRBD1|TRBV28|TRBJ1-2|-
CASSPSDRDRYGYTF
TGTGCCAGCAGCCCCTCCGACCGGGACAGATATGGCTACACCTTC
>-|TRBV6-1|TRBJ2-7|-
CASSGQGSPFSYEQYF
TGTGCCAGCAGTGGCCAGGGGTCTCCGTTCTCCTACGAGCAGTACTTC
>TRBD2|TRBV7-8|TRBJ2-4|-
CATSLAGGTLAKNIQYF
TGTGCCACCAGCCTGGCGGGGGGAACTCTAGCCAAAAACATTCAGTACTTC
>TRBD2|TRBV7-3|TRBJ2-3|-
CASSAGLAGGPDTQYF
TGTGCCAGCAGCGCAGGACTAGCGGGGGGGCCAGATACGCAGTATTTT
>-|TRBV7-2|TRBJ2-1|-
CASSLGRTDEQFF
TGTGCCAGCAGCTTAGGGCGGACAGATGAGCAGTTCTTC
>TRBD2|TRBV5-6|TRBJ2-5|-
CASSTISGGAGTQYF
TGTGCCAGCAGCACTATTAGCGGGGGGGCGGGGACCCAGTACTTC
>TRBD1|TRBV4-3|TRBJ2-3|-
CASSQAGRGLDTQYF
TGCGCCAGCAGCCAAGCAGGCAGGGGGTTAGATACGCAGTATTTT
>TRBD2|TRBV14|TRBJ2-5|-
CASSQAQAGGRVLETQYF
TGTGCCAGCAGCCAAGCTCAAGCGGGGGGCCGGGTACTAGAGACCCAGTACTTC
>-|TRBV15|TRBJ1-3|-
CATSPYSGNTIYF
TGTGCCACCAGCCCCTACTCTGGAAACACCATATATTTT
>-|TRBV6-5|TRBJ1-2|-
CASSYSGSLNYGYTF
TGTGCCAGCAGTTACTCTGGCAGTCTTAACTATGGCTACACCTTC
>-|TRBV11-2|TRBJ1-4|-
CASSFGSRGVQGGVKLFF
TGTGCCAGCAGCTTCGGATCGCGCGGGGTGCAGGGTGGTGTAAAACTGTTTTTT
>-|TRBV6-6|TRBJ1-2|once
CASSYSVQASYGYTF
TGTGCCAGCAGTTACTCGGTACAGGCTAGCTATGGCTACACCTTC
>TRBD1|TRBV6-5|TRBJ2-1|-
CASQGAGYNEQFF
TGTGCCAGCCAGGGGGCAGGCTACAATGAGCAGTTCTTC
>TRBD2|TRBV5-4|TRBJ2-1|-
CASSISGVSYNEQFF
TGTGCCAGCAGCATTAGCGGGGTCTCCTACAATGAGCAGTTCTTC
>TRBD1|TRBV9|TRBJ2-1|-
CASSVGQGSSYNEQFF
TGTGCCAGCAGCGTAGGACAGGGGAGCTCCTACAATGAGCAGTTCTTC
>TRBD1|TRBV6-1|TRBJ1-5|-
CASSFQTGGGQPQHF
TGTGCCAGCAGTTTCCAGACAGGGGGTGGTCAGCCCCAGCATTTT
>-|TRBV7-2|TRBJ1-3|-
CASSLDGGPGNTIYF
TGTGCCAGCAGCTTAGATGGGGGCCCTGGAAACACCATATATTTT
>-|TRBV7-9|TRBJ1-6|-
CASSLGGNSPLHF
TGTGCCAGCAGCTTGGGGGGTAATTCACCCCTCCACTTT
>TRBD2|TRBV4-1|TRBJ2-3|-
CASSQLSGGSDTQYF
TGCGCCAGCAGCCAACTTAGCGGGGGGTCAGATACGCAGTATTTT
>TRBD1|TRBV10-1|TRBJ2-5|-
CATHRNYPGTGQETQYF
TGCGCCACCCACCGAAACTACCCCGGGACAGGACAAGAGACCCAGTACTTC
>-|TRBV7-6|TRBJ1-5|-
CASSPRPGRNQPQHF
TGTGCCAGCAGCCCTCGGCCGGGAAGAAATCAGCCCCAGCATTTT
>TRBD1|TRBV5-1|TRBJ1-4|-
CASREVGQRNEKLFF
TGCGCCAGCAGGGAGGTGGGACAGAGGAATGAAAAACTGTTTTTT
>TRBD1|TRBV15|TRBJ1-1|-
CATSLEPGGTEAFF
TGTGCCACCAGCCTCGAACCAGGGGGGACTGAAGCTTTCTTT
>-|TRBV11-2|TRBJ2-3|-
CASSPRVAGGIDTQYF
TGTGCCAGCAGCCCGAGGGTTGCGGGTGGTATAGATACGCAGTATTTT
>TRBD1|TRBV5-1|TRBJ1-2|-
CASSLEDRVNGYTF
TGCGCCAGCAGCTTGGAGGACAGGGTGAACGGCTACACCTTC
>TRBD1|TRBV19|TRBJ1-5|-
CASNPDRSNQPQHF
TGTGCCAGTAACCCGGACAGGTCAAATCAGCCCCAGCATTTT
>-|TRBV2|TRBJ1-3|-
CASSLGHTPGGNTIYF
TGTGCCAGCAGCCTCGGACATACCCCGGGTGGAAACACCATATATTTT
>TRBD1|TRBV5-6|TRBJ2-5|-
CASSRDSSGTQYF
TGTGCCAGCAGCCGGGACAGTTCGGGGACCCAGTACTTC
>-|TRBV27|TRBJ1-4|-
CASSLSLSTNEKLFF
TGTGCCAGCAGTTTATCCCTCTCAACTAATGAAAAACTGTTTTTT
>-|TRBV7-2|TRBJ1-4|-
CASSFPGAGGEKLFF
TGTGCCAGCAGCTTCCCGGGGGCGGGAGGGGAAAAACTGTTTTTT
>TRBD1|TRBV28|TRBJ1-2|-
CASSPSGTGGNYGYTF
TGTGCCAGCAGCCCATCCGGGACAGGGGGCAACTATGGCTACACCTTC
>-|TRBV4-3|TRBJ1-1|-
CASSRSDTEAFF
TGCGCCAGCAGCCGGAGCGACACTGAAGCTTTCTTT
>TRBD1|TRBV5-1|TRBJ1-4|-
CASSPGQGNEKLFF
TGCGCCAGCAGCCCGGGACAGGGGAACGAAAAACTGTTTTTT
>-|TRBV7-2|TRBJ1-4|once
CASSSYSTSEKLFF
TGTGCCAGCAGCTCCTATTCAACTTCCGAAAAACTGTTTTTT
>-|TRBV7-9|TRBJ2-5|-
CASSSAGTSQETQYF
TGTGCCAGCAGCTCCGCCGGGACAAGCCAAGAGACCCAGTACTTC
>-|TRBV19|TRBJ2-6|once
CASSLREAGANVLTF
TGTGCCAGTAGTCTGAGGGAGGCTGGGGCCAACGTCCTGACTTTC
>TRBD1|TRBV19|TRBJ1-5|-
CASSIEPGTGSNQPQHF
TGTGCCAGTAGTATAGAACCAGGGACAGGGAGCAATCAGCCCCAGCATTTT
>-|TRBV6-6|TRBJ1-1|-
CASSRQVNTEAFF
TGTGCCAGCAGCCGACAAGTGAACACTGAAGCTTTCTTT
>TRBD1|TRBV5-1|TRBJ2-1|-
CASSFIPGTGGHNEQFF
TGCGCCAGCAGCTTTATCCCCGGGACAGGGGGCCACAATGAGCAGTTCTTC
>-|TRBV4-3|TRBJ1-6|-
CASSQDYTGSSYNSPLHF
TGCGCCAGCAGCCAAGACTATACGGGGAGCTCCTATAATTCACCCCTCCACTTT
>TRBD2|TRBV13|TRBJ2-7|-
CASSSPTTSGGLLPPYEQYF
TGTGCCAGCAGCTCCCCAACGACTAGCGGGGGGCTACTTCCCCCCTACGAGCAGTACTTC